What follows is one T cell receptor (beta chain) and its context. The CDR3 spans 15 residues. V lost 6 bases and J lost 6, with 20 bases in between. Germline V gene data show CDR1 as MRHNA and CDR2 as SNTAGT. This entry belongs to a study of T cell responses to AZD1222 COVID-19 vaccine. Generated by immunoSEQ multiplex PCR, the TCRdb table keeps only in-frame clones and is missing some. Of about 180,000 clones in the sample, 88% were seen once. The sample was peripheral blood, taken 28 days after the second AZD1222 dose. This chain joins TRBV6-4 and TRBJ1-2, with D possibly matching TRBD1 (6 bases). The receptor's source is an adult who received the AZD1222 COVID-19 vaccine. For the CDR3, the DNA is TGTGCCAGCAGCGCCCGGTCAGGACAGTCAAATGGCTACACCTTC. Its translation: CASSARSGQSNGYTF.